This record looks at one T cell receptor (beta chain) sequence and its context. Its specificity is unknown. This sample was taken from a study of T-cell memory formation after mild COVID-19. Broader study findings: Contracting CD8+ clones were enriched in EMRA, CD4+ mainly in CM and EM. Among clones contracting day 15 to 85, CD4/CD8 was balanced, whereas later expanders leaned CD4+. Pre-infection memory carried some responding clones, suggesting that cross-reactive memory joined.

UMIs and sample barcodes were carried by the TCR alpha and TCR beta cDNA libraries that 5'RACE produced using constant-segment primers. TCRdb re-called the 5' RACE reads through MiXCR, storing one row per CDR3 protein. The sample holds roughly 620,000 distinct CDR3 sequences; roughly 18% are singletons and the top ten take around 13%. The CDR3 spans 15 residues. The ends were cut back, 0 bases at V and 0 bases at J, with 6 bases in the middle. Per germline, CDR1 KGHSH and CDR2 LQKENI. Sequenced: PBMCs or a T cell subset sorted from them (not recorded which). This chain connects TRBV18 to TRBJ1-3; D uncertain. The sequence came from an adult woman who had mild COVID-19 (a few samples of this study predate the infection). Cell type and time point are not known. CDR3 DNA sequence: TGTGCCAGCTCACCACCAGGCCTCTCTGGAAACACCATATATTTT. This encodes CASSPPGLSGNTIYF.